This TCR beta chain was identified in a study of monozygotic twins with inflammatory bowel disease. In eight separate reactions per sample, cDNA was generated. No DNA is given; TCRdb re-called the 5' RACE reads and lists each CDR3 protein once. Its clone listing holds 330,000 or so distinct CDR3 sequences. The sample consisted of blood. The clonotype was recovered from a human donor with ulcerative colitis or Crohn's disease, or a healthy co-twin of an affected twin (not recorded which).

CDR3: CASSLFPSAGASYEQYF. The chain employs TRBV5-1 and TRBJ2-7; TCRdb selects TRBD1, and the lack of DNA leaves this call unchecked. This CDR3 spans 17 amino acids. CDR1 is SGHRS and CDR2 is YFSETQ in the germline V gene. Looking up the rest from reference TRBV5-1 and TRBJ2-7 gives the full variable domain: KAGVTQTPRYLIKTRGQQVTLSCSPISGHRSVSWYQQTPGQGLQFLFEYFSETQRNKGNFPGRFSGRQFSNSRSEMNVSTLELGDSALYLCASSLFPSAGASYEQYFGPGTRLTVT.